This T cell receptor beta chain was retrieved from a study of human T cells and chemical hapten exposure. Study details: Throughout a study of approximately 24 weeks, patients underwent weekly scalp administration of diphenylcyclopropenone doses. Study-level points and caveats: Every donor had alopecia, and their immune response may therefore differ from healthy people's.

Per the original methods: Per-sample TCR counts ranged from roughly 20,000 to 750,000, median about 90,000. Each CDR3 protein gets one entry after TCRdb re-called the RACE reads with MiXCR. TCRdb assigned the V and J calls; the authors' analysis was not used. This sample has roughly 120,000 distinct CDR3 sequences, with 9% to 14% found just once. The CDR3 runs 14 residues. Trimming cost V 6 bases and J 0 bases, with 9 bases left between them. Germline V gene sequence: CDR1 WSHSY, CDR2 SAAADI. This sample's time point: patch test 1, 2 weeks after DPC sensitization. Treatment in this sample: therapeutic diphenylcyclopropenone sensitization with weekly scalp DPC. Before extraction, the whole blood was not fractionated, and total RNA was taken from it. This clonotype appeared a few times. Its antigen is not known.

This chain links TRBV10-2 with TRBJ2-4, with D uncertain. This specimen was whole blood, taken in connection with sensitization to the hapten diphenylcyclopropenone (DPC). This sequence was found in a woman in her fifties or sixties with alopecia areata. Some clones in this sample may be carry-over from other donors' samples. This CDR3 reads CASRTSLAKNIQYF. The CDR3 nucleotides are TGCGCCAGCAGGACCAGCTTAGCCAAAAACATTCAGTACTTC.